The clone carrying this TCR beta chain showed up many times. What it recognizes is unknown. The sample originates from a study of CD8+CD57+ T cells in acquired aplastic anemia. General study results and limits: The same twenty-nine CD8+ CDR3 sequences occurred in patients and in controls.

Genomic DNA, serving as template, underwent TCR beta VDJ and CDR3 profiling. Via MiXCR, TCRdb re-called the reads, giving one row per CDR3 protein. The sample contains fewer than 250,000 distinct CDR3 sequences, roughly half of which appear only once. After removal of 5 bases from V and 6 bases from J, the junction contained 9 bases not matched to a gene. CDR3 size: 14 residues. CDR1 and CDR2 (germline): MNHEY, SMNVEV (reference sequence). This chain connects TRBV27 to TRBJ1-1; 7 positions agree with TRBD1. This TCR was recovered from a human donor in good health, serving as a control. Sequenced input: sorted CD4+, CD8+, or CD8+CD57+ T cells (not recorded which) from PBMCs. In DNA form, the CDR3 reads TGTGCCAGCAGTCGAGGGGGCAGGATGCCTGAAGCTTTCTTT. Translating gives CASSRGGRMPEAFF.